Shown below are 9 T cell receptor beta chains from a single sample sequenced in a study of blood T cell repertoires in COVID-19. This table comes from immunoSEQ multiplex PCR, and its TCRdb copy is limited to in-frame clones, with some not included. The sample shows around 40,000 clones, around 93% of them seen only once. Sequenced: peripheral blood. The origin of the receptors is a human donor in a cohort sampled during active COVID-19.

V usage is TRBV6-2 or TRBV6-3 and J usage is TRBJ2-7; maybe TRBD2 (6 bases). V was trimmed by 4 bases and J by 5 bases, leaving 21 bases between them. The V gene's germline CDR1 is MNHEY and CDR2 SVGEGT. CDR3 size: 16 residues. The CDR3 nucleotides are TGTGCCAGCAGTTTACCCCGGGGGACCACCGGGGACGAGCAGTACTTC. Protein sequence: CASSLPRGTTGDEQYF.

This chain uses TRBV6-5 with TRBJ2-2, with 7 bases identical to TRBD1. This CDR3 spans 12 amino acids. Germline V gene sequence: CDR1 MNHEY, CDR2 SVGAGI. V lost 5 bases, J lost 8 bases, and 2 bases stayed unmatched. The CDR3 spells CASSPGGGELFF. In nucleotides, the CDR3 is TGTGCCAGCAGTCCAGGGGGAGGGGAGCTGTTTTTT.

V gene TRBV10-3 combines with J gene TRBJ2-1, with 7 bases fitting TRBD2. Germline values: CDR1 ENHRY, CDR2 SYGVKD. The CDR3 runs 13 residues. The J segment lost 9 bases and the V segment lost 6 bases, leaving 8 bases of the junction unmatched. CDR3 in DNA: TGTGCCATCAGCCCCGAGCGGGGTGGTGAGCAGTTCTTC. It encodes CAISPERGGEQFF.

This chain's CDR3 is CASSLDGRTGNNYGYTF. The CDR3 DNA is TGTGCCAGCAGCTTGGATGGCCGTACAGGGAATAACTATGGCTACACCTTC. The chain links TRBV5-4 to TRBJ1-2; weak D call: TRBD1 (6 bases). The germline V gene has CDR1 SGHNT and CDR2 YYREEE (reference sequence). The CDR3 is made up of 17 amino acids. The ends were cut back, 0 bases at V and 1 base at J, with 16 bases in the middle.

The rearrangement joins TRBV19 to TRBJ1-1; TRBD1 matches at 8 bases. There are 18 residues in the CDR3. V trimming: 3 bases; J trimming: 1 base; junction bases outside the gene matches: 13. The germline CDR1 and CDR2 sequences are LNHDA and SQIVND (reference sequence). CDR3 amino acids: CASSMGQGAPAPNTEAFF. DNA of the CDR3: TGTGCCAGTAGTATGGGCCAGGGGGCCCCAGCTCCGAACACTGAAGCTTTCTTT.

The sample holds a few counts of this clone. The chain recombines TRBV6-2 or TRBV6-3 with TRBJ1-5; D is unresolved. V was shortened by 5 bases and J by 0 bases, with 5 bases between the two germline ends. This CDR3 has 13 residues. Germline CDR1 MNHEY, CDR2 SVGEGT. DNA of the CDR3: TGTGCCAGCAGTGAGCATAGCAATCAGCCCCAGCATTTT. This sequence encodes CASSEHSNQPQHF.

The chain links TRBV6-2 or TRBV6-3 to TRBJ2-5, with D perhaps TRBD2 (5 bases). The V gene lost 5 bases and the J gene lost 2 bases, with 9 bases spanning the gap. The CDR3 has 13 amino acids. CDR1 and CDR2 (germline): MNHEY, SVGEGT. DNA for the CDR3: TGTGCCAGCAGTAGAGCGGTTCAAGAGACCCAGTACTTC. It codes for CASSRAVQETQYF.

The chain has TRBV29-1 and TRBJ2-7, with 8 bases aligning to TRBD1. The CDR3 is 11 amino acids. Germline CDR1 reads SQVTM; CDR2 reads ANQGSEA. J gave up 9 bases and V 4 bases, and 5 bases lay outside the gene matches. The CDR3 here is CSVGTGNTQYF. The CDR3, as DNA: TGCAGCGTTGGGACAGGGAACACGCAGTACTTC.

The count of this clone is one. The identical CDR3 is also encoded by other nucleotide sequences in the sample. This sequence joins TRBV7-7 and TRBJ2-1, with TRBD1 matching over 10 bases. The CDR3 runs 16 residues. CDR1 and CDR2 (germline): SSHAT, FNYEAQ (reference sequence). V shed 2 bases, J shed 6 bases, and the junction held 7 bases outside the gene matches. The CDR3 coding sequence is TGTGCCAGCAGCTTACTGGGGACAGGGGCTGGCAATGAGCAGTTCTTC. This translates into CASSLLGTGAGNEQFF.